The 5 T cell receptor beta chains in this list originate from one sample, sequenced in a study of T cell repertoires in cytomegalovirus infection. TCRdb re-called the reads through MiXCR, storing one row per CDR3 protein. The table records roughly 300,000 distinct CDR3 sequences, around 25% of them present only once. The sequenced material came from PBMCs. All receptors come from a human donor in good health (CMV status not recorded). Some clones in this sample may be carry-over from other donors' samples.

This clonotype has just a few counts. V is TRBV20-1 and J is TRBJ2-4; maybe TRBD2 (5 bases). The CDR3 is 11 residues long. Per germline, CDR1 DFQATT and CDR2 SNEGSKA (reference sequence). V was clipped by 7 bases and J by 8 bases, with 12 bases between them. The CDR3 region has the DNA TGCAGTGTTGGTTACGGGGACATTCAGTACTTC. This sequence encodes CSVGYGDIQYF.

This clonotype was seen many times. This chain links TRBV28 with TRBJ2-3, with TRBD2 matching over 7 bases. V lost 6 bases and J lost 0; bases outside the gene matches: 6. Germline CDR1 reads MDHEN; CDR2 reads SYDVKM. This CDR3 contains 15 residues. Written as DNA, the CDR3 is TGTGCCAGCAGACAAGCGGGGCAAAGCACAGATACGCAGTATTTT. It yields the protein CASRQAGQSTDTQYF. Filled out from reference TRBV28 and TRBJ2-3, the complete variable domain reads DVKVTQSSRYLVKRTGEKVFLECVQDMDHENMFWYRQDPGLGLRLIYFSYDVKMKEKGDIPEGYSVSREKKERFSLILESASTNQTSMYLCASRQAGQSTDTQYFGPGTRLTVL.

The CDR3 nucleotides are TGCAGTGCTAGAGAGGGGACTAGCGGGAGATTAGGGCAGTTCTTC. Protein product: CSAREGTSGRLGQFF. The chain couples TRBV20-1 to TRBJ2-1, with TRBD2 identical over 14 bases. V dropped 0 bases and J dropped 12; count of bases not matched to a gene: 7. Germline values: CDR1 DFQATT, CDR2 SNEGSKA (reference sequence). This CDR3 is 15 amino acids long.

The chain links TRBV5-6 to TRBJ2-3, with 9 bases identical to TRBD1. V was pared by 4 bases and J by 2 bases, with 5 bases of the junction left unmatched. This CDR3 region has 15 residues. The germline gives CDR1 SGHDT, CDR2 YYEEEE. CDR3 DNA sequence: TGTGCCAGCAGCCACCGGGACAGGGCCACAGATACGCAGTATTTT. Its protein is CASSHRDRATDTQYF.

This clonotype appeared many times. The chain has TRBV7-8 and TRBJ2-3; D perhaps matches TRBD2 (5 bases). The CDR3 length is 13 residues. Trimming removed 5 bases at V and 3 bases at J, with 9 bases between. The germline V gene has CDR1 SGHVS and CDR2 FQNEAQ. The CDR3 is CASSPRGTDTQYF. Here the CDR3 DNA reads TGTGCCAGCAGCCCGCGAGGGACAGATACGCAGTATTTT.